Sequencing of this T cell receptor beta chain was carried out in a study of response to subunit inactivated influenza vaccine. TCRdb re-analysed the RT-PCR reads in MiXCR, keeping a single row per CDR3 protein. In the table there are 150,000 to 200,000 distinct CDR3 sequences, approximately 12% of which are singletons. This clonotype appeared a few times. Its cognate antigen is unknown. Whole-study results and caveats: Every seasonal influenza vaccination brings in few new T cells, the authors suggested.

These same data were also listed under a study on T cells expressing NK-cell markers. From that report: TCR beta cDNA was made by 5'RACE template switching with UMIs. Dominant NKG2C+ clonotypes made up about 1.0-7.5% of CD8+ T cells in several donors.

The sample in question was CD8+ T cells sorted from PBMCs, obtained about 12 days after vaccination. The receptor comes from a man aged 50 to 60 who received an inactivated influenza vaccine.

CDR3: CASSYGTGAVGDTQYF. The DNA of the CDR3 is TGCGCCAGCAGCTATGGGACAGGGGCGGTTGGAGATACGCAGTATTTT. The chain links TRBV5-1 to TRBJ2-3, with 10 bases matching TRBD1. The CDR3 is 16 residues long. Trimming at V came to 3 bases and at J to 5 bases, leaving 9 bases not matched to a gene. The V gene's germline CDR1 is SGHRS and CDR2 YFSETQ.